The present TCR beta chain was sequenced within a study of blood T cell repertoires in COVID-19. The table came from immunoSEQ multiplex PCR; TCRdb's copy has only in-frame clones and leaves some out. This table holds about 150,000 clones, over 60% found once. The CDR3 is 16 residues long. V lost 1 base and J lost 1; bases outside the gene matches: 5. Germline values: CDR1 LNHNV, CDR2 YYDKDF (reference sequence). J is TRBJ2-7 and V is TRBV15; 9 nucleotides match TRBD2. The material sequenced was peripheral blood. The clonotype was recovered from an elderly man with acute or convalescent COVID-19. Here the CDR3 DNA reads TGTGCCACCAGCAGAGTTAGCGGGGGCGCTTCCTACGAGCAGTACGTC. Its protein product is CATSRVSGGASYEQYV.